These 6 T cell receptor beta chains were all obtained from the same sample, sequenced in a study of blood T cell repertoires in COVID-19. The protocol was immunoSEQ multiplex PCR, while the TCRdb copy is restricted to in-frame clones and leaves out a portion. The data show 150,000 to 200,000 clones, with 87% seen just once and roughly 21% held by the top ten. Sequences were obtained from peripheral blood. The receptors here all came from a man between 60 and 75 years old with active or convalescent COVID-19.

This chain uses TRBV10-2 with TRBJ2-5; 8 nucleotides match TRBD2. CDR1 and CDR2 (germline): WSHSY, SAAADI. This CDR3 is 13 amino acids long. V was pared by 6 bases and J by 7 bases, with 7 bases of the junction left unmatched. CDR3 in DNA: TGCGCCAGCAGGACCGGGGGGGCCGGGACCCAGTACTTC. This encodes CASRTGGAGTQYF.

CDR3 residues: CASSWGRRDTEAFF. The DNA of the CDR3 is TGTGCCAGTAGTTGGGGCAGGAGGGACACTGAAGCTTTCTTT. The chain combines TRBV19 with TRBJ1-1; D is perhaps TRBD1 (5 bases). CDR3 length equals 14 residues. Looked up from germline, CDR1 is LNHDA and CDR2 is SQIVND (reference sequence). Trimming took 5 bases from V and 3 from J, leaving 13 bases between them.

The chain links TRBV4-1 to TRBJ2-1, with TRBD2 matching over 11 bases. The CDR3 length is 16 residues. J lost 2 bases, V lost 2 bases, and 2 bases had no gene match. The V gene's germline CDR1 is MGHRA and CDR2 YSYEKL. This CDR3 is CASSQLGLAAYNEQFF. The CDR3 DNA follows: TGCGCCAGCAGCCAATTGGGACTAGCGGCCTACAATGAGCAGTTCTTC.

V gene TRBV7-9 combines with J gene TRBJ2-1; 11 bases fit TRBD2. Per the germline V gene, CDR1 is SEHNR and CDR2 is FQNEAQ (reference sequence). V dropped 0 bases and J dropped 6; count of bases not matched to a gene: 7. CDR3 length equals 17 residues. The CDR3 protein is CASSLAVAGGRGNEQFF. The CDR3 nucleotides are TGTGCCAGCAGCTTAGCCGTAGCGGGGGGGCGAGGCAATGAGCAGTTCTTC.

The chain combines TRBV3-1 (or the pseudogene TRBV3-2) with TRBJ1-1; D call uncertain. The length of the CDR3 is 18 residues. V was trimmed by 0 bases and J by 7 bases, leaving 24 bases between them. Per germline, CDR1 LGHDT and CDR2 YNNKEL (reference sequence). The CDR3 region is CASSQDFPFRGVMGEAFF. The CDR3 nucleotides read TGTGCCAGCAGCCAAGATTTTCCCTTCCGCGGGGTTATGGGTGAAGCTTTCTTT.

This rearrangement joins TRBV24-1 to TRBJ2-1; weak D call: TRBD1 (6 bases). The germline CDR1 and CDR2 sequences are KGHDR and SFDVKD. The CDR3 sequence is 21 residues long. Trimming took off 7 bases at V and 0 bases at J, with 30 bases between the two ends. The CDR3, as DNA: TGTGCCACCAGGGACAGTGGATCCGATAGTTGGCTCCCAAGCTCCTACAATGAGCAGTTCTTC. Encoded protein: CATRDSGSDSWLPSSYNEQFF.